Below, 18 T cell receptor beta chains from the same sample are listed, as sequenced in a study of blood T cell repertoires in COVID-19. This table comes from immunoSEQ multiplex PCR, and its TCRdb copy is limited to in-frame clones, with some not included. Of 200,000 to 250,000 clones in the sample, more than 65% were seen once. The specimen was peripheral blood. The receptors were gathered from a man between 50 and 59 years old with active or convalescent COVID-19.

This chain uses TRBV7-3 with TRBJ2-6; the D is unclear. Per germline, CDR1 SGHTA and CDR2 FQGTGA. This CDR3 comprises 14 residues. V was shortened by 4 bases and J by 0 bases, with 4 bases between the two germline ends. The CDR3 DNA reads TGTGCCAGCAGCTATAACTCTGGGGCCAACGTCCTGACTTTC. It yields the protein CASSYNSGANVLTF.

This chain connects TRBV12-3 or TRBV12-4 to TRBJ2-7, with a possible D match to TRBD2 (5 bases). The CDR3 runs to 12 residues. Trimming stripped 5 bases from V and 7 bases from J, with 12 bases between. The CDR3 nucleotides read TGTGCCAGCAGTCCCGACCGGAGGGAGCAGTACTTC. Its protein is CASSPDRREQYF.

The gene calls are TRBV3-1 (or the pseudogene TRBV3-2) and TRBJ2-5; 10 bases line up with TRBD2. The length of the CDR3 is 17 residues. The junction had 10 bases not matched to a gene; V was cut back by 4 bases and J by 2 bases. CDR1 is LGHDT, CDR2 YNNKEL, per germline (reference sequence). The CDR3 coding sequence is TGTGCCAGCAGCCCCTCCTTGGGACTAGCGCCACAAGAGACCCAGTACTTC. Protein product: CASSPSLGLAPQETQYF.

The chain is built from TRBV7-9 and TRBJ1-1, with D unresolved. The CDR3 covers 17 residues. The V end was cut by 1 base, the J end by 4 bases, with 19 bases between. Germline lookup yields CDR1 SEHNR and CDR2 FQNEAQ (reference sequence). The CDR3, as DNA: TGTGCCAGCAGCTTAGTACACGCGAAGGCTGCTAGCACTGAAGCTTTCTTT. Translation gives CASSLVHAKAASTEAFF.

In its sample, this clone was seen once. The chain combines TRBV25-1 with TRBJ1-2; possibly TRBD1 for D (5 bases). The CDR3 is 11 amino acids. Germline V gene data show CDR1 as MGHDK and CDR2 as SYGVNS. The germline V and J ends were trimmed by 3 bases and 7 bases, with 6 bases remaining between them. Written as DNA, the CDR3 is TGTGCCAGCAGTGACAGGGCTGGCTACACCTTC. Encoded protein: CASSDRAGYTF.

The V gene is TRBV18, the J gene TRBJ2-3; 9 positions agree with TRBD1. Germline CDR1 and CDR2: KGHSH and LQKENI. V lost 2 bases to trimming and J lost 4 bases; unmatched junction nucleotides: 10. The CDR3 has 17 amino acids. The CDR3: CASSPDPGTGWADTQYF. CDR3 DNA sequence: TGTGCCAGCTCACCAGACCCCGGGACAGGGTGGGCAGATACGCAGTATTTT.

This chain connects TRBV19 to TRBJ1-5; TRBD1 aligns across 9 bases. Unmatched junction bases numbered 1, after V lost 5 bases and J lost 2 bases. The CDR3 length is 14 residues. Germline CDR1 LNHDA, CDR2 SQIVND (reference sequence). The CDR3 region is CASSGDRGNQPQHF. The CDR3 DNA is TGTGCCAGTAGTGGGGACAGGGGCAATCAGCCCCAGCATTTT.

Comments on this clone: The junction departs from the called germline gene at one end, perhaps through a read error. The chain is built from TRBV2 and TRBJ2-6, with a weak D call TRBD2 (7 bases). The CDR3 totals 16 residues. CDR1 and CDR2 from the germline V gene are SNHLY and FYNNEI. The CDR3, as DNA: TGTGCCCGCAGTGAAGGGGGGGGGCAAGGGGCCAACGTCCTGACTTTC. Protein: CARSEGGGQGANVLTF. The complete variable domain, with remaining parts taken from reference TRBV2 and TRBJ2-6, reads EPEVTQTPSHQVTQMGQEVILRCVPISNHLYFYWYRQILGQKVEFLVSFYNNEISEKSEIFDDQFSVERPDGSNFTLKIRSTKLEDSAMYFCARSEGGGQGANVLTFGAGSRLTVL.

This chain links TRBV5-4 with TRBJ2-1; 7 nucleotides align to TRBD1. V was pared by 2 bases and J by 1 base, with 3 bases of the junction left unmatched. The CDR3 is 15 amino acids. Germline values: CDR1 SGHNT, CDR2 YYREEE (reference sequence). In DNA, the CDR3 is TGTGCCAGCAGCTTTGGGGACAGATCCTACAATGAGCAGTTCTTC. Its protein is CASSFGDRSYNEQFF.

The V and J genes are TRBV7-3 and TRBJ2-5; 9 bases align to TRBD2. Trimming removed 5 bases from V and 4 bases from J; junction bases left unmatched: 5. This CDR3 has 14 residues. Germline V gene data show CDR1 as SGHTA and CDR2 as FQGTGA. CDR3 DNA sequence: TGTGCCAGCAGCCCCGCGGGACTAGCAGAGACCCAGTACTTC. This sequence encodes CASSPAGLAETQYF.

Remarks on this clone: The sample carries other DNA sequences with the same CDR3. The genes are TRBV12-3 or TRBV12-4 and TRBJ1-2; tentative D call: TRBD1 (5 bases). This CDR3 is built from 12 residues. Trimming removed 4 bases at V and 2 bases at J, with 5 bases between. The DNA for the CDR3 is TGTGCCAGCAGTTCAGGGAACTATGGCTACACCTTC. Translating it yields CASSSGNYGYTF.

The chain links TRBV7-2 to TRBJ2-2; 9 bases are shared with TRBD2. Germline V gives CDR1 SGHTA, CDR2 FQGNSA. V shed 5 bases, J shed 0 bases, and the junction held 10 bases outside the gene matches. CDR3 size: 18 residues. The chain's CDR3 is CASSVPRVAGANTGELFF. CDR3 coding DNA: TGTGCCAGCAGCGTCCCGCGGGTAGCGGGGGCGAACACCGGGGAGCTGTTTTTT.

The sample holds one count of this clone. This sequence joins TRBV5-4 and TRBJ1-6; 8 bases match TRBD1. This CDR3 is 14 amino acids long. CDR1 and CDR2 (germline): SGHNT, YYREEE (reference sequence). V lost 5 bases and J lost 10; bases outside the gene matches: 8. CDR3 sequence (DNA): TGTGCCAGCAGACCCACAGGGGGAGAATCACCCCTCCACTTT. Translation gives CASRPTGGESPLHF.

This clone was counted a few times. The CDR3 protein is CASSPDREVGYTF. CDR3 sequence (DNA): TGTGCCAGCAGCCCGGACAGGGAGGTTGGCTACACCTTC. V is TRBV5-4 and J is TRBJ1-2, with TRBD1 matching 8 bases. Unmatched junction bases numbered 6, after V lost 4 bases and J lost 7 bases. The CDR3 is 13 residues long. The germline V gene encodes CDR1 SGHNT and CDR2 YYREEE (reference sequence).

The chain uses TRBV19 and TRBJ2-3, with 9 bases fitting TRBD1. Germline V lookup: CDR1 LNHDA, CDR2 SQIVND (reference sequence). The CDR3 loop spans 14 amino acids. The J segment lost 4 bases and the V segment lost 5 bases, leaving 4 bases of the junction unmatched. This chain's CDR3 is CASSVQGASDTQYF. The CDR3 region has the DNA TGTGCCAGTAGTGTACAGGGGGCGTCAGATACGCAGTATTTT.

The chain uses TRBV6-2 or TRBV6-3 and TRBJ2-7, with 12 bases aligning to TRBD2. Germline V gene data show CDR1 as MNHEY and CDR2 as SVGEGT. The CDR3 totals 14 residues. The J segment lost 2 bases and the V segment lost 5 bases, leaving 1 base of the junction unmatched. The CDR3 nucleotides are TGTGCCAGCAGTCTAGCGGGAGGGCCCTACGAGCAGTACTTC. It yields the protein CASSLAGGPYEQYF.

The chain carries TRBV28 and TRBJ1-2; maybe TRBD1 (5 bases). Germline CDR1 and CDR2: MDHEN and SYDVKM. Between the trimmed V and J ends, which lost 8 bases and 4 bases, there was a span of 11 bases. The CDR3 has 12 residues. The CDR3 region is CASGAEFYGYTF. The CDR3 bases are TGTGCCAGCGGGGCCGAATTCTATGGCTACACCTTC.

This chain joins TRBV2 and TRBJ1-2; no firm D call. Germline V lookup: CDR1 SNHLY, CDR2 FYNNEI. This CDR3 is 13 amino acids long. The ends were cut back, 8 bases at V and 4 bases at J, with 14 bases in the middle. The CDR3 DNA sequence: TGTGCCAGCGGAGGACCGCCTGGCTATGGCTACACCTTC. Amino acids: CASGGPPGYGYTF.